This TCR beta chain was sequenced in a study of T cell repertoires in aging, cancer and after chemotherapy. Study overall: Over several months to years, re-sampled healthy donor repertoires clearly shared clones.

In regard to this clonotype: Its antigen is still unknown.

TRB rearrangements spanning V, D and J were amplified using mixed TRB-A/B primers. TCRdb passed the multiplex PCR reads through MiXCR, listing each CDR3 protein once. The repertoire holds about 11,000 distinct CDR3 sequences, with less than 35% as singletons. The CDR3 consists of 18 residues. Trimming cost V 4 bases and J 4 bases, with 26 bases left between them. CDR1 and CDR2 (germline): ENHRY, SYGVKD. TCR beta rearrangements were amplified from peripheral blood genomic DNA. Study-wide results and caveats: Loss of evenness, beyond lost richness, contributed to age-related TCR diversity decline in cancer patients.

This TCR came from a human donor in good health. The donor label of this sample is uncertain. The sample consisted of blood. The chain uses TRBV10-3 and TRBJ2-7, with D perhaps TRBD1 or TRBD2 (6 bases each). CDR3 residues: CAISVRGGTATGGYEQYF. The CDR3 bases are TGTGCCATCAGTGTCCGAGGGGGGACCGCCACAGGAGGGTACGAGCAGTACTTC.